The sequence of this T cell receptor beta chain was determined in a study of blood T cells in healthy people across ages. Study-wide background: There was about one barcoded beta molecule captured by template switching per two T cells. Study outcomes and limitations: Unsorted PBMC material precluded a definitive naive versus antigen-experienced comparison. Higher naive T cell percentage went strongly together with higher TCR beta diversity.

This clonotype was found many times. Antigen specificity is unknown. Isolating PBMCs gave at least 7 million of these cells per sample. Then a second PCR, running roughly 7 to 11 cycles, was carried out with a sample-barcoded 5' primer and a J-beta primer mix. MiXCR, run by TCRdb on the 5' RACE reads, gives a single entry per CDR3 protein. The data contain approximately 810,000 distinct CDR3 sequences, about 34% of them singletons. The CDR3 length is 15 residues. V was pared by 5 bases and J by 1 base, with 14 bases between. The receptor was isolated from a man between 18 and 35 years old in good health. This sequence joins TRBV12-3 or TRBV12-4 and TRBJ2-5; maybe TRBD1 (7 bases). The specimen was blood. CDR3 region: CASSRGTAFQETQYF. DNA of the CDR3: TGTGCCAGCAGTCGGGGGACAGCCTTCCAAGAGACCCAGTACTTC.